The subject of this entry is one T cell receptor beta chain. This clonotype was seen at least ten times. No cognate antigen has been identified for it. Base quality data are lacking; no much larger clone is found one base away. The TCR beta CDR3 regions were amplified from the RNA transcripts. The first round of RT-PCR for the TCR CDR3 was performed with the HTBI primer set and the Qiagen OneStep RT-PCR kit. A second multiplex PCR round built the libraries, followed by size selection and purification. Sequencing of the libraries was done on an Illumina HiSeq2000 using paired-end 100 bp reads. On the study's bioinformatics: SOAPnuke was used to process the raw data, throwing out any read that contained adapters or uncalled bases, had a mean Phred below 15, or lacked an exact constant-primer or identifier match. High-quality paired reads were merged using COPE v1.2.5, and each unique nucleotide sequence was defined as a clonotype. Clonotypes were aligned to IMGT TRBV, TRBD and TRBJ reference segments using MiTCR v1.1. The analysis included only V-J combinations with a frequency above 0.0001, which together covered approximately 99% of the repertoires. A TCS score was defined as the ratio between F50 (clonal expansion) and ExV (chaos), using BLOSUM62-based TCRdist between CDR3 peptides within each V-J. Welch's t-statistics and random forest reduced approximately 520 V-J features to 13, which were used in a naive Bayes classifier (R e1071). Using fastp trimming at Q25 and MiXCR clonotype assembly, TCRdb reanalyzed the public sequencing data and kept in-frame beta chains. Every entry covers one CDR3 protein and lists the most common genes and DNA from its rows. The V and J calls shown here were made by TCRdb, not taken from the authors' results. A total of roughly 380,000 distinct CDR3 sequences appear in this sample, approximately 15% of them only once. The ten top clones hold 9.5% to 11% of the sample.

From V the trimming removes 6 bases and from J it removes 2 bases, while the gene matches leave 6 bases of the junction unaccounted for. The germline V gene (reference sequence) sets CDR1 to MNHEY and CDR2 to SMNVEV. The CDR3 holds 15 amino acids from the cysteine to the phenylalanine. Only CDR3 DNA remains: 45 bases, in frame from the first base. This entry comes from a study of T cells in Graves' hyperthyroidism and ophthalmopathy (dated 2019 in TCRdb). Background for the entire study: Peripheral blood samples were taken at the time of initial diagnosis, prior to any treatment. Prospective prediction of ophthalmopathy was tested in an independent validation cohort of fewer than 20 hyperthyroidism patients and 15 to 17 patients who later progressed to ophthalmopathy. TCR Vbeta CDR3 sequencing of 120 to 150 peripheral blood samples (under 45 ophthalmopathy, under 80 hyperthyroidism and around 17 progressor patients) is reported in the paper. To identify distinguishing TCR V-J signatures, a discovery cohort of some 99 patients was used, comprising 40 to 45 with Graves' ophthalmopathy and 57 with stable Graves' hyperthyroidism. Thyroid tissue and blood T-cell repertoires from more than 5 Graves' hyperthyroidism patients were also compared in the study. The roughly 91 discovery patients were randomly split 7:3 into training and test sets. After sampling, hyperthyroidism patients received methimazole starting at 30 mg daily, and ophthalmopathy patients received high-dose intravenous methylprednisolone. What the study reported, not specific to this receptor: No statistical method was used to fix the sample size in advance, and group allocation was not hidden from the investigators. Most expanded thyroid clonotypes (frequency above 0.001) were also detected in blood, a finding suggesting that blood repertoires may reflect thyroid immune responses. In validation, progression to ophthalmopathy was predicted by the model with roughly 71% sensitivity and about 72% specificity, a median of approximately 7.1 months before onset. In cross-validation, a model built on a 13 V-J signature told ophthalmopathy apart from stable hyperthyroidism with under 90% sensitivity and roughly 81% specificity, and in testing the same model reached 80%/75%.

Stable Graves' hyperthyroidism was defined as the absence of progression to ophthalmopathy over 18 months of follow-up. The hyperthyroidism patients were between 18 and 65 years old and newly diagnosed, with a disease duration of less than 2 months. The study excluded patients with uncontrolled infections, other autoimmune diseases, pregnancy or lactation. Diagnoses were based on clinical symptoms, serum thyroxine and TRAb, thyroid ultrasound and orbital computed tomography. PBMCs were isolated from about 9 ml of fresh peripheral blood by Ficoll-Paque density gradient centrifugation. Trizol reagent was used to extract total RNA, and RNA quality was then checked on an Agilent 2100 Bioanalyzer.

The TCR originated in a woman in her sixties with Graves' hyperthyroidism. The chain links TRBV27 with TRBJ2-7, and TRBD2 matches 11 of the central bases. Sequenced sample: blood. The DNA sequence follows: TGTGCCAGCAGGGGGGGGACTAGCGGTACCTACGAGCAGTACTTC. This encodes CASRGGTSGTYEQYF.